This T cell receptor (beta chain) appears in the sequencing data of a study of CD8 T cells in ankylosing spondylitis. Points from the study as a whole: Several highly homologous variants made up a TCR beta motif that seemed to typify ankylosing spondylitis blood. Clones tied to disease were said to be significantly enriched in matched ankylosing spondylitis synovial fluid. As for the disease-linked clones, they showed a CD8+ phenotype and occurred at relatively low frequencies in peripheral blood. Prior literature has documented some motif variants in synovial fluid and blood from reactive arthritis.

In the case of this clonotype: Its matching antigen is unknown.

The CDR3 runs to 15 residues. The V and J ends lost 6 bases and 6 bases respectively, with 18 bases between them. Germline CDR1 SGHVS, CDR2 FQNEAQ. TCRdb called the 5' RACE reads again in MiXCR, with one record for every CDR3 protein. The table lists under 300,000 distinct CDR3 sequences, approximately 20% of them singletons. The rearrangement uses TRBV7-8 and TRBJ2-1; D is possibly TRBD2 (6 bases). This TCR was recovered from a male donor with ankylosing spondylitis or in good health (not recorded which). The sequencing sample was made of blood, either unsorted or a sorted T cell fraction (not recorded which). The CDR3 nucleotides are TGTGCCAGCAGAAAAGGGCGGGGAGTGAGCAATGAGCAGTTCTTC. As protein: CASRKGRGVSNEQFF.